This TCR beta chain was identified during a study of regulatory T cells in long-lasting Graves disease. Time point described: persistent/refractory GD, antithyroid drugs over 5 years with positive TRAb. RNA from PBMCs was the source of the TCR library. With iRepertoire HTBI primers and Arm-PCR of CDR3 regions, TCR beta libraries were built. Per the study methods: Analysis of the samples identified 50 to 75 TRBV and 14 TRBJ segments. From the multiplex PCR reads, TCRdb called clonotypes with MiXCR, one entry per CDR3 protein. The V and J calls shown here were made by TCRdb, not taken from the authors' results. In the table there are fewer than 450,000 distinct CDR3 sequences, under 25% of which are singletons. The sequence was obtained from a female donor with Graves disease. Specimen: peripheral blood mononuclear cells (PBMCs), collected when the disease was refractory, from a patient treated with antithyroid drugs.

Here the CDR3 reads CASSQERQQGYGYTF. CDR3 coding DNA: TGCGCCAGCAGCCAAGAGCGGCAACAGGGGTATGGCTACACCTTC. The chain recombines TRBV4-3 with TRBJ1-2; 7 nucleotides align to TRBD1. V lost 0 bases and J lost 5; bases outside the gene matches: 6. Germline V CDR1 and CDR2: LGHNA, YSLEER. The CDR3 consists of 15 residues.